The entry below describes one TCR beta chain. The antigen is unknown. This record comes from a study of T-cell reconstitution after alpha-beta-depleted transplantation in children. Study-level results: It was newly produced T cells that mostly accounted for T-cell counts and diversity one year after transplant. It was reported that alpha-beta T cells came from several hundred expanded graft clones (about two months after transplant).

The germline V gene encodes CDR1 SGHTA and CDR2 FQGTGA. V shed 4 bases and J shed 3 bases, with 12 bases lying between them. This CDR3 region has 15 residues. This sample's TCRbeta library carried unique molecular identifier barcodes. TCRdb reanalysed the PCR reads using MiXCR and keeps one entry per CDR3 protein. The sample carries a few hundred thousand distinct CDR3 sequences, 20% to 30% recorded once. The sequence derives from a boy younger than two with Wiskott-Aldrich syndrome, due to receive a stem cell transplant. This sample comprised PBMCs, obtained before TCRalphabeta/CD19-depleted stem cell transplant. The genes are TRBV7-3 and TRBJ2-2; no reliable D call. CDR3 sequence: CASSSSISDTGELFF. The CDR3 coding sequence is TGTGCCAGCAGCTCCTCGATTTCGGACACCGGGGAGCTGTTTTTT.